This T cell receptor (beta chain) came from a study of blood T cell repertoires in COVID-19. Study background: From the United States, Italy and Spain came samples of acute and convalescent COVID-19. T cells, B-cell-depleted T cells, or PBMCs provided the cDNA or gDNA that served as material.

Assay: immunoSEQ multiplex PCR; the TCRdb copy retains only in-frame clones and omits some. The sample has around 270,000 clones; roughly 88% are singletons. Recovered status applied to Cohort 3 donors who had two consecutive negative PCRs. It also applied to those with clearance or with symptom resolution. This clone was recorded at least ten times. The CDR3 is made up of 16 amino acids. Germline V gene lookup returns CDR1 MNHEY and CDR2 SMNVEV (reference sequence). V lost 3 bases to trimming and J lost 4 bases; unmatched junction nucleotides: 6. The chain carries TRBV27 and TRBJ2-2; 9 positions match TRBD1. The receptor was derived from a woman in her twenties or thirties who had recovered from COVID-19. The sample taken for sequencing was PBMCs or T cells enriched from blood (not recorded which). The CDR3 region has the DNA TGTGCCAGCAGTTTTATCCCGGGACAGGGCACCGGGGAGCTGTTTTTT. It is translated as CASSFIPGQGTGELFF.